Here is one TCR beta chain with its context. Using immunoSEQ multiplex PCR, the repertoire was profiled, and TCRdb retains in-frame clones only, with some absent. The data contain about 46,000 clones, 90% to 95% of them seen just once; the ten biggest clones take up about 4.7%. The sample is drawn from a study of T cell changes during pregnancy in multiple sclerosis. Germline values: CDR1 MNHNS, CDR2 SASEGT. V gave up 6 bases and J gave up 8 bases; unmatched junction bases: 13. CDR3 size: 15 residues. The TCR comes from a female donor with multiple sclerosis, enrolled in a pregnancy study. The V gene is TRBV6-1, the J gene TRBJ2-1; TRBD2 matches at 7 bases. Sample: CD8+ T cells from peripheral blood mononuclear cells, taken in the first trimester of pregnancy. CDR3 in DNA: TGTGCCAGCAGGCTTTTCAAGCGGGAAGGGGATGAGCAGTTCTTC. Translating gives CASRLFKREGDEQFF.